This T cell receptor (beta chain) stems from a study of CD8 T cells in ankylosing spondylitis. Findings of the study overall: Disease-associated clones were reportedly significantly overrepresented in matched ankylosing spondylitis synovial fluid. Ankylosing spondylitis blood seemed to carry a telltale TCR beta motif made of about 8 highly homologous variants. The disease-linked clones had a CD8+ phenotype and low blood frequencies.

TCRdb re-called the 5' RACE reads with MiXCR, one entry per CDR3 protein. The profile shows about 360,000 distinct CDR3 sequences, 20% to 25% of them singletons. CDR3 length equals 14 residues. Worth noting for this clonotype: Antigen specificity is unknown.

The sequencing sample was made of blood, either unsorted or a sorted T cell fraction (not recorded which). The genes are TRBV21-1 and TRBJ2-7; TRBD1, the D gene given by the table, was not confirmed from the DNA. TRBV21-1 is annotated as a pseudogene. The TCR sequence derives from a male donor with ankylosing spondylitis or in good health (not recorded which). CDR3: CASSNGGSGYEQYF. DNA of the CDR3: TGTGCCAGCAGCAATGGGGGCAGCGGATACGAGCAGTACTTC.